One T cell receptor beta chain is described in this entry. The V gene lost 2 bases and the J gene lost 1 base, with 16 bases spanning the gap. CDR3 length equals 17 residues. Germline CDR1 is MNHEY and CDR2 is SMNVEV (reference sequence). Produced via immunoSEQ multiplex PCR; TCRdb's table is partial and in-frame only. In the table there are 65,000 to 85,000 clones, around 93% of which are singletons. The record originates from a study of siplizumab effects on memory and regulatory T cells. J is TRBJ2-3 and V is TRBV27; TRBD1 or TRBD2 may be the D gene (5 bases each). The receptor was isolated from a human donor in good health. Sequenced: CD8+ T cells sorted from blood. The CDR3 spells CASSLGDGFSGTDTQYF. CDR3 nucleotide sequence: TGTGCCAGCAGTTTAGGGGACGGGTTTTCGGGCACAGATACGCAGTATTTT.